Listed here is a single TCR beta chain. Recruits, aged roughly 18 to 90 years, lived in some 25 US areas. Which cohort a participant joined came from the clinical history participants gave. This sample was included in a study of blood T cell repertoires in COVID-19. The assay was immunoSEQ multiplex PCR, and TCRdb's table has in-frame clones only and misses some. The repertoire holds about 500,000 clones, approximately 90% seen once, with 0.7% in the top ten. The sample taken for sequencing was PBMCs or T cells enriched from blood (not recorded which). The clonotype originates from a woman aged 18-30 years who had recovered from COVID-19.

The CDR3 DNA sequence: TGTGCCAGCAGCTTAGCAGGGGACGAGCAGTACTTC. As protein: CASSLAGDEQYF. This sequence joins TRBV7-8 and TRBJ2-7; possible D gene TRBD1, 5 bases. V was shortened by 0 bases and J by 5 bases, with 5 bases between the two germline ends. Germline V CDR1 and CDR2: SGHVS, FQNEAQ. The CDR3 is 12 amino acids.